Listed here are 25 T cell receptor beta chains from one sample, sequenced in a study of blood T cell repertoires in COVID-19. Only in-frame clones appear in the TCRdb table, and some are missing; sequencing was by immunoSEQ multiplex PCR. The data contain roughly 140,000 clones, over 70% of them singletons. The sample taken for sequencing was peripheral blood. All receptors derive from a woman aged 55-69 years with acute or convalescent COVID-19.

This clone was observed once. The genes are TRBV18 and TRBJ2-7; 7 bases agree with TRBD2. V lost 2 bases to trimming and J lost 2 bases; unmatched junction nucleotides: 9. The germline V gene has CDR1 KGHSH and CDR2 LQKENI. The CDR3 has 16 residues. The CDR3 here is CASSPGLMGTTYEQYF. The DNA for the CDR3 is TGTGCCAGCTCACCAGGGTTGATGGGGACTACCTACGAGCAGTACTTC.

J is TRBJ2-7 and V is TRBV9; 7 bases agree with TRBD1. This CDR3 spans 14 amino acids. Germline V lookup: CDR1 SGDLS, CDR2 YYNGEE. V gave up 0 bases and J gave up 2 bases; unmatched junction bases: 2. CDR3 sequence reads: CASSVGTGAYEQYF. The CDR3 DNA follows: TGTGCCAGCAGCGTAGGTACAGGGGCCTACGAGCAGTACTTC.

The J gene is TRBJ2-2, the V gene TRBV27; 8 positions match TRBD1. Germline CDR1 MNHEY, CDR2 SMNVEV (reference sequence). The CDR3 has 16 amino acids. J lost 7 bases, V lost 2 bases, and 9 bases had no gene match. Here the CDR3 reads CASSLRQGSYLGELFF. The DNA for the CDR3 is TGTGCCAGCAGTTTACGACAGGGGTCTTACCTCGGGGAGCTGTTTTTT.

This clone was recorded once. The chain joins TRBV5-1 to TRBJ2-3; TRBD2 matches at 7 bases. Trimming took 0 bases from V and 1 from J; bases not matched to a gene: 8. There are 17 residues in the CDR3. The germline V gene encodes CDR1 SGHRS and CDR2 YFSETQ. This CDR3 is CASSLAAVGRGTDTQYF. The CDR3, as DNA: TGCGCCAGCAGCTTGGCCGCGGTAGGGAGGGGCACAGATACGCAGTATTTT.

The chain joins TRBV27 to TRBJ2-3; TRBD1 agrees at 7 bases. The CDR3 has 16 amino acids. J lost 1 base, V lost 5 bases, and 9 bases had no gene match. Per the germline V gene, CDR1 is MNHEY and CDR2 is SMNVEV (reference sequence). The CDR3 coding sequence is TGTGCCAGCAGTCCCCACAGGGGCGTCGGCACAGATACGCAGTATTTT. This translates into CASSPHRGVGTDTQYF.

The chain joins TRBV3-1 (or the pseudogene TRBV3-2) to TRBJ2-3; the match to TRBD2 covers 7 bases. This CDR3 region has 15 residues. J lost 2 bases, V lost 4 bases, and 6 bases had no gene match. Germline CDR1 LGHDT, CDR2 YNNKEL (reference sequence). DNA for the CDR3: TGTGCCAGCAGCCCAGGAGCGGGAACCACAGATACGCAGTATTTT. Translated: CASSPGAGTTDTQYF.

The chain links TRBV27 to TRBJ2-7; possibly TRBD1 for D (7 bases). Germline assignment: CDR1 MNHEY and CDR2 SMNVEV (reference sequence). V was shortened by 2 bases and J by 2 bases, with 16 bases between the two germline ends. This CDR3 comprises 16 residues. CDR3 in amino acids: CASSLGWGDRTYEQYF. Written as DNA, the CDR3 is TGTGCCAGCAGTTTAGGGTGGGGGGACAGAACCTACGAGCAGTACTTC.

This clone has just one count. This chain links TRBV7-3 with TRBJ2-1; 8 bases line up with TRBD2. This CDR3 has 14 amino acids. In germline, CDR1 is SGHTA, CDR2 FQGTGA. Losses at the gene ends were 5 bases for V and 4 bases for J; bases not matched to a gene: 4. The CDR3 protein is CASSRTSIYNEQFF. The CDR3 DNA is TGTGCCAGCAGCCGGACTAGCATTTACAATGAGCAGTTCTTC.

The rearrangement joins TRBV30 to TRBJ1-4, with 9 bases aligning to TRBD1. J lost 6 bases, V lost 1 base, and 6 bases had no gene match. CDR3 length equals 15 residues. Germline V gene sequence: CDR1 GTSNPN, CDR2 SVGIG (reference sequence). Written as DNA, the CDR3 is TGTGCCTGGAGTGGCCAGGGACAGGGAGATGAAAAACTGTTTTTT. This translates into CAWSGQGQGDEKLFF.

The V gene is TRBV6-5, the J gene TRBJ2-1, with D perhaps TRBD2 (6 bases). Germline V gene data show CDR1 as MNHEY and CDR2 as SVGAGI. The V end was cut by 6 bases, the J end by 7 bases, with 19 bases between. The CDR3 totals 15 residues. DNA for the CDR3: TGTGCCAGCAGATCTTCTCCGGGACTTTTTAATGAGCAGTTCTTC. It codes for CASRSSPGLFNEQFF.

This chain joins TRBV29-1 and TRBJ1-4, with D unresolved. This CDR3 is built from 12 residues. Germline CDR1 and CDR2: SQVTM and ANQGSEA. V lost 4 bases and J lost 4, with 7 bases in between. CDR3 DNA sequence: TGCAGCGTTGGGCATGGTAATGAAAAACTGTTTTTT. Encoded protein: CSVGHGNEKLFF.

This chain joins TRBV3-1 (or the pseudogene TRBV3-2) and TRBJ1-6, with D uncertain. Trimming left V 1 base short and J 6 bases short, with 7 bases between. Germline lookup yields CDR1 LGHDT and CDR2 YNNKEL (reference sequence). The CDR3 has 14 residues. The CDR3 nucleotides are TGTGCCAGCAGCCAAGTTCCCATTAATTCACCCCTCCACTTT. It specifies CASSQVPINSPLHF.

The rearrangement uses TRBV11-2 and TRBJ2-2, with 11 positions matching TRBD2. With V trimmed by 1 base and J by 7 bases, 11 bases remained unmatched. The CDR3 spans 18 residues. Germline CDR1 SGHAT, CDR2 FQNNGV. The DNA for the CDR3 is TGTGCCAGCAGCTTAGTTACGGGGACTAGCGGTTACGGCGGGGAGCTGTTTTTT. Its translation: CASSLVTGTSGYGGELFF.

This chain connects TRBV6-4 to TRBJ2-7, with TRBD2 identical over 7 bases. With 5 bases clipped from V and 4 bases from J, the junction kept 11 bases outside the gene matches. The CDR3 extends over 15 amino acids. CDR1 and CDR2 (germline): MRHNA, SNTAGT. The CDR3 region has the DNA TGTGCCAGCAGTATCGAGAGCGGGATAGGTTACGAGCAGTACTTC. Amino acids: CASSIESGIGYEQYF.

The V and J genes are TRBV18 and TRBJ2-7, with D possibly TRBD1 on 6 matching bases. Germline V gives CDR1 KGHSH, CDR2 LQKENI. The germline V and J ends were trimmed by 6 bases and 1 base, with 13 bases remaining between them. This CDR3 region has 14 residues. This chain's CDR3 is CASSLGGTSYEQYF. CDR3 coding DNA: TGTGCCAGCTCGCTAGGGGGTACGTCCTACGAGCAGTACTTC.

The V and J genes are TRBV27 and TRBJ2-1; 10 positions agree with TRBD1. Germline V lookup: CDR1 MNHEY, CDR2 SMNVEV (reference sequence). The CDR3 length is 14 residues. Germline trimming cut 7 bases from V and 4 bases from J; bases unmatched to any gene: 4. In DNA, the CDR3 is TGTGCCAGCATGGGACAGGGGTCGTACAATGAGCAGTTCTTC. Protein: CASMGQGSYNEQFF.

This clone was seen repeatedly, ten times or more. This rearrangement joins TRBV7-9 to TRBJ2-1; 7 bases are a match to TRBD2. Per germline, CDR1 SEHNR and CDR2 FQNEAQ (reference sequence). The CDR3 is 12 amino acids. V was pared by 4 bases and J by 10 bases, with 4 bases of the junction left unmatched. The CDR3 DNA follows: TGTGCCAGCAGCTCTTTCGGGGGGGAGCAGTTCTTC. Protein sequence: CASSSFGGEQFF.

The chain employs TRBV6-5 and TRBJ2-7, with a weak D call TRBD1 (5 bases). CDR1 is MNHEY, CDR2 SVGAGI, per germline. This CDR3 spans 14 amino acids. Between the trimmed V and J ends, which lost 9 bases and 1 base, there was a span of 16 bases. In DNA, the CDR3 is TGTGCCAGTGGCCAGCAGGGCGGATCCTACGAGCAGTACTTC. As protein: CASGQQGGSYEQYF.

V gene TRBV6-5 combines with J gene TRBJ2-1; TRBD2 aligns across 8 bases. The germline V gene has CDR1 MNHEY and CDR2 SVGAGI. V lost 8 bases and J lost 1; bases outside the gene matches: 4. The CDR3 spans 14 residues. The CDR3 is CASQERGSYNEQFF. CDR3 coding DNA: TGTGCCAGCCAAGAGCGGGGGTCCTACAATGAGCAGTTCTTC.

The table lists this clone with a few counts. The rearrangement joins TRBV10-2 to TRBJ2-7; 10 nucleotides match TRBD2. Germline CDR1 is WSHSY and CDR2 is SAAADI. CDR3 length equals 15 residues. Trimming removed 3 bases from V and 5 bases from J; junction bases left unmatched: 7. The CDR3 protein is CASSDRLAGAHEQYF. CDR3 nucleotides: TGCGCCAGCAGTGATAGGCTAGCGGGAGCCCACGAGCAGTACTTC.

The chain carries TRBV9 and TRBJ2-7; 9 bases agree with TRBD2. CDR3 length: 15 amino acids. Germline-derived CDR1 and CDR2 are SGDLS and YYNGEE. J gave up 7 bases and V 4 bases, and 12 bases lay outside the gene matches. The CDR3 protein is CASSPLAGSLREQYF. CDR3 nucleotides: TGTGCCAGCAGCCCGCTAGCGGGAAGCTTAAGAGAGCAGTACTTC.

The chain has TRBV24-1 and TRBJ2-1, with 11 bases matching TRBD1. Germline CDR1 KGHDR, CDR2 SFDVKD. The V and J ends lost 2 bases and 9 bases, in that order; junction bases with no gene match: 5. The CDR3 contains 15 residues. The CDR3 DNA is TGTGCCACCAGTGATTCAGGACAGGGGGCGAGTGAGCAGTTCTTC. It yields the protein CATSDSGQGASEQFF.

J is TRBJ2-7 and V is TRBV5-8; D might be TRBD2 (5 bases). Between the trimmed V and J ends, which lost 6 bases and 6 bases, there was a span of 22 bases. The CDR3 length is 15 residues. The germline gives CDR1 SGHTS, CDR2 YDEGEE. The CDR3 nucleotides are TGTGCCAGCACACCTGACCCGGGATTCTTTGGCGAGCAGTACTTC. This encodes CASTPDPGFFGEQYF.

This clone came up a few times. This chain links TRBV24-1 with TRBJ2-2, with D perhaps TRBD2 (6 bases). Deletions cut 0 bases from V and 6 bases from J, with 10 bases between. The CDR3 sequence is 15 residues long. Per the germline V gene, CDR1 is KGHDR and CDR2 is SFDVKD. The CDR3 coding sequence is TGTGCCACCAGTGATTTGGCTAGCGTTTCCGGGGAGCTGTTTTTT. Protein sequence: CATSDLASVSGELFF.

The rearrangement links TRBV14 to TRBJ1-6; D may be TRBD1 (5 bases). V was clipped by 2 bases and J by 5 bases, with 7 bases between them. The germline gives CDR1 SGHDN, CDR2 FVKESK. CDR3 length: 14 residues. DNA for the CDR3: TGTGCCAGCAGCCAACGGGGGGATAATTCACCCCTCCACTTT. Protein product: CASSQRGDNSPLHF.